Each of the 3 T cell receptor beta chains below was sequenced from the same sample in a study of breast tumors, draining lymph nodes, adjacent tissues. TCRdb independently ran MiXCR on the multiplex PCR reads; one entry per CDR3 protein. The profile shows under 150,000 distinct CDR3 sequences, 20% of them singletons. Axillary draining lymph nodes of breast cancer patients supplied the node samples. The sample comprised axillary lymph node tissue. These receptors came from a female donor with breast cancer. Some clones in this sample may be carry-over from other donors' samples.

This clonotype was counted ten times or more. This chain joins TRBV5-1 and TRBJ2-1, with TRBD1 as a possible D gene (6 bases). V gave up 3 bases and J gave up 2 bases, with 12 bases separating them. This CDR3 comprises 15 residues. Germline loops: CDR1 SGHRS, CDR2 YFSETQ. Here the CDR3 DNA reads TGCGCCAGCAGCTCGACCGGACAGACCTACAATGAGCAGTTCTTC. This translates into CASSSTGQTYNEQFF.

This clonotype was observed many times. Here the CDR3 reads CSARPAAQETQYF. CDR3 bases: TGCAGTGCTAGACCCGCGGCCCAAGAGACCCAGTACTTC. V is TRBV20-1 and J is TRBJ2-5, with D hard to call. Germline-derived CDR1 and CDR2 are DFQATT and SNEGSKA (reference sequence). CDR3 length: 13 amino acids. The V end was cut by 2 bases, the J end by 1 base, with 8 bases between.

This clonotype appeared many times. This chain links TRBV27 with TRBJ1-4, with 7 nucleotides matching TRBD1. The germline gives CDR1 MNHEY, CDR2 SMNVEV (reference sequence). The CDR3 extends over 15 amino acids. The V gene end was trimmed by 5 bases and the J gene end by 4 bases; junction bases not matched to a gene: 7. Here the CDR3 DNA reads TGTGCCAGCAGTCCTCGACAGGGTAGTAATGAAAAACTGTTTTTT. Protein sequence: CASSPRQGSNEKLFF.